These 22 T cell receptor beta chains share one sample of origin, sequenced in a study of monozygotic twins with inflammatory bowel disease. With the 5' RACE reads reprocessed, TCRdb shows one record per CDR3 protein and no DNA. The listing contains about 450,000 distinct CDR3 sequences. Sequenced sample: blood. The receptors stem from a human donor with ulcerative colitis or Crohn's disease, or a healthy co-twin of an affected twin (not recorded which).

The chain carries TRBV5-1 and TRBJ2-3; TCRdb's D call of TRBD2 is untestable without DNA. CDR3 length equals 14 residues. Germline values: CDR1 SGHRS, CDR2 YFSETQ. The CDR3 region is CASSLGATPDTQYF.

The gene calls are TRBV6-5 and TRBJ1-2; TCRdb selects TRBD1, and the lack of DNA leaves this call unchecked. The CDR3 runs to 13 residues. CDR1 is MNHEY, CDR2 SVGAGI, per germline. The CDR3 loop reads CASTWGGLYGYTF.

J is TRBJ1-1 and V is TRBV29-1; with no DNA, the TCRdb D assignment of TRBD1 cannot be verified. The CDR3 sequence is 14 residues long. Germline values: CDR1 SQVTM, CDR2 ANQGSEA. The CDR3 sequence: CSVRLPGVTTEAFF.

The V gene is TRBV5-1, the J gene TRBJ1-1. Germline loops: CDR1 SGHRS, CDR2 YFSETQ. The CDR3 extends over 14 amino acids. The CDR3 spells CASSADDLNTEAFF.

This chain's CDR3 is CASSSPQGGYYGYTF. The chain couples TRBV27 to TRBJ1-2; the TCRdb call, TRBD1, lacks DNA for checking. Germline CDR1 MNHEY, CDR2 SMNVEV (reference sequence). The CDR3 spans 15 residues.

The gene calls are TRBV28 and TRBJ2-7; checking the TCRdb D call of TRBD1 is not possible without DNA. Germline V gives CDR1 MDHEN, CDR2 SYDVKM. The CDR3 extends over 13 amino acids. CDR3 residues: CASSTPGRGEQYF.

The chain carries TRBV20-1 and TRBJ2-1. Germline V gives CDR1 DFQATT, CDR2 SNEGSKA (reference sequence). This CDR3 has 11 residues. This CDR3 reads CSAPGFNEQFF.

The CDR3 loop reads CASSSSSGGGPAEAFF. The chain uses TRBV7-2 and TRBJ1-1; TCRdb selects TRBD1, and the lack of DNA leaves this call unchecked. The germline CDR1 and CDR2 sequences are SGHTA and FQGNSA. The CDR3 has 16 amino acids.

V is TRBV9 and J is TRBJ2-6; TCRdb's D call, TRBD1, is unchecked because there is no DNA. The CDR3 extends over 18 amino acids. Germline V CDR1 and CDR2: SGDLS, YYNGEE. The CDR3 is CASSVEGQGPSGANVLTF. The complete variable domain, with remaining parts taken from reference TRBV9 and TRBJ2-6, reads DSGVTQTPKHLITATGQRVTLRCSPRSGDLSVYWYQQSLDQGLQFLIQYYNGEERAKGNILERFSAQQFPDLHSELNLSSLELGDSALYFCASSVEGQGPSGANVLTFGAGSRLTVL.

The chain couples TRBV6-2 or TRBV6-3 to TRBJ1-5; TCRdb names TRBD1, which stays unverified in the absence of DNA. Looked up from germline, CDR1 is MNHEY and CDR2 is SVGEGT. This CDR3 is 14 amino acids long. Here the CDR3 reads CASVDRGGNQPQHF.

The gene calls are TRBV27 and TRBJ2-5; TCRdb gives TRBD2 as the D gene, but with no DNA this cannot be confirmed. This CDR3 is built from 15 residues. Germline CDR1 is MNHEY and CDR2 is SMNVEV (reference sequence). The CDR3: CASSLTAGVGETQYF.

This chain connects TRBV7-2 to TRBJ2-3; checking the TCRdb D call of TRBD1 is not possible without DNA. The CDR3 is 14 residues long. Germline V CDR1 and CDR2: SGHTA, FQGNSA. This CDR3 reads CASSLQTQGAAQYF.

V is TRBV5-1 and J is TRBJ1-1; TCRdb's D call of TRBD1 is untestable without DNA. This CDR3 spans 13 amino acids. Germline V CDR1 and CDR2: SGHRS, YFSETQ. CDR3 sequence reads: CASSYSTGSDAFF.

The chain combines TRBV10-3 with TRBJ2-3. This CDR3 is built from 12 residues. CDR1 ENHRY and CDR2 SYGVKD come from the germline V gene. The CDR3: CATKGGQDTQYF.

The chain is built from TRBV20-1 and TRBJ2-2; as DNA is missing, the TRBD2 call by TCRdb cannot be tested. The germline V gene has CDR1 DFQATT and CDR2 SNEGSKA (reference sequence). The CDR3 loop spans 13 amino acids. This CDR3 is CSAKGLNTGELFF.

The chain joins TRBV25-1 to TRBJ2-3; TCRdb calls TRBD1, which cannot be checked without DNA. Germline V CDR1 and CDR2: MGHDK, SYGVNS. There are 17 residues in the CDR3. This chain's CDR3 is CASSRSTGGASTDTQYF.

The chain couples TRBV24-1 to TRBJ2-7; TCRdb indicates TRBD1, and absent DNA this call remains unverified. The CDR3 sequence is 13 residues long. Germline lookup yields CDR1 KGHDR and CDR2 SFDVKD. Here the CDR3 reads CATSETGNYEQYF.

The chain links TRBV4-1 to TRBJ2-1; TCRdb's D call, TRBD1, is unchecked because there is no DNA. Germline V gene data show CDR1 as MGHRA and CDR2 as YSYEKL. The CDR3 runs 17 residues. CDR3 in amino acids: CASSHRPTGPMGDEQFF.

The V call is TRBV19, the J call TRBJ1-1; TCRdb reports TRBD1, a call that lacks DNA to check it against. This CDR3 spans 13 amino acids. Germline CDR1 and CDR2: LNHDA and SQIVND (reference sequence). The CDR3 loop is CASSGWTQTEAFF.

The chain combines TRBV12-3 or TRBV12-4 with TRBJ1-4; TCRdb's D gene call, TRBD1, goes unchecked for lack of DNA. The CDR3 extends over 14 amino acids. CDR3 sequence reads: CASSREGAGEKLFF.

This chain joins TRBV5-1 and TRBJ2-1; the D call from TCRdb, TRBD2, cannot be confirmed without DNA. The germline V gene encodes CDR1 SGHRS and CDR2 YFSETQ. There are 15 residues in the CDR3. The chain's CDR3 is CASSLAVTDSAEQFF.

The V and J genes are TRBV2 and TRBJ2-2; the TRBD1 assignment by TCRdb is unverifiable without DNA. CDR1 SNHLY and CDR2 FYNNEI come from the germline V gene. This CDR3 is 13 amino acids long. CDR3 sequence reads: CASSEQGTGELFF.